These 22 T cell receptor beta chains came from one sample sequenced in a study of blood T cell repertoires in COVID-19. Some clones are missing from TCRdb's copy, which holds only in-frame ones; the method was immunoSEQ multiplex PCR. The sample yields around 260,000 clones, 80% to 90% seen once. Sequenced input: PBMCs or T cells enriched from blood (not recorded which). Receptor source: a woman in her thirties who had recovered from COVID-19.

The J gene is TRBJ1-5, the V gene TRBV12-3 or TRBV12-4; tentatively, D is TRBD1 (5 bases). V was trimmed by 7 bases and J by 3 bases, leaving 7 bases between them. The CDR3 loop spans 12 amino acids. The DNA of the CDR3 is TGTGCCAGCAAAGGGGACAATCAGCCCCAGCATTTT. Protein sequence: CASKGDNQPQHF.

This rearrangement joins TRBV10-3 to TRBJ2-7; D is possibly TRBD1 (6 bases). The CDR3 consists of 16 residues. CDR1 is ENHRY, CDR2 SYGVKD, per germline. The V gene lost 2 bases and the J gene lost 7 bases, with 21 bases spanning the gap. Here the CDR3 DNA reads TGTGCCATCAGTGAGGGTCAACAGGGCTCAAGAGGGGAGCAGTACTTC. Its protein product is CAISEGQQGSRGEQYF.

The V gene is TRBV7-9, the J gene TRBJ1-6; 8 bases are a match to TRBD1. V dropped 7 bases and J dropped 10; count of bases not matched to a gene: 12. There are 15 residues in the CDR3. Germline V gene data show CDR1 as SEHNR and CDR2 as FQNEAQ (reference sequence). For the CDR3, the DNA is TGTGCCAGCAAGTTCGGGACAGGCGATCGATCACCCCTCCACTTT. Its protein product is CASKFGTGDRSPLHF.

This clone was picked up a small number of times. This rearrangement joins TRBV5-4 to TRBJ1-2, with D possibly being TRBD1 (6 bases). The CDR3 has 14 residues. V lost 2 bases and J 3 bases, leaving 11 bases between the germline ends. Germline V CDR1 and CDR2: SGHNT, YYREEE (reference sequence). CDR3 coding DNA: TGTGCCAGCAGCTTACAGGGATGGGACTATGGCTACACCTTC. The encoded protein is CASSLQGWDYGYTF.

This clone appeared a single time. The rearrangement joins TRBV5-1 to TRBJ2-5; 9 bases are a match to TRBD1. J was trimmed by 5 bases and V by 2 bases; bases with no gene match: 4. In germline, CDR1 is SGHRS, CDR2 YFSETQ. CDR3 size: 14 residues. Here the CDR3 DNA reads TGCGCCAGCAGCTTTGACAGGGGGTCCGAGACCCAGTACTTC. It translates to CASSFDRGSETQYF.

Here the CDR3 reads CASSLNRGQLETQYF. The CDR3 bases are TGTGCCAGCAGTTTAAACAGGGGGCAATTAGAGACCCAGTACTTC. The chain uses TRBV6-5 and TRBJ2-5; 9 nucleotides match TRBD1. The CDR3 runs 15 residues. CDR1 is MNHEY, CDR2 SVGAGI, per germline. J lost 4 bases, V lost 4 bases, and 7 bases had no gene match.

This clone was recorded once. V usage is TRBV30 and J usage is TRBJ1-1, with D perhaps matching TRBD1 (6 bases). Germline values: CDR1 GTSNPN, CDR2 SVGIG (reference sequence). V was cut by 8 bases and J by 4 bases, with 14 bases left in between. The CDR3 sequence is 12 residues long. The CDR3 sequence is CARAGVGTEAFF. Here the CDR3 DNA reads TGTGCCCGAGCAGGGGTTGGCACTGAAGCTTTCTTT.

The rearrangement joins TRBV9 to TRBJ2-1; TRBD2 aligns across 8 bases. This CDR3 contains 13 residues. Per germline, CDR1 SGDLS and CDR2 YYNGEE. The junction had 4 bases not matched to a gene; V was cut back by 4 bases and J by 7 bases. CDR3 in DNA: TGTGCCAGCAGCCTCGGGACTAGTAATGAGCAGTTCTTC. Its translation is CASSLGTSNEQFF.

This rearrangement joins TRBV11-2 to TRBJ1-3; D gene uncertain. The germline CDR1 and CDR2 sequences are SGHAT and FQNNGV. The CDR3 sequence is 12 residues long. Trimming removed 8 bases at V and 4 bases at J, with 9 bases between. The CDR3 DNA follows: TGTGCCAGCGGCCCACTAGGAAACACCATATATTTT. Its protein product is CASGPLGNTIYF.

This chain uses TRBV28 with TRBJ2-7, with 8 bases identical to TRBD2. CDR3 size: 20 residues. The trim removed 5 bases at V and 2 bases at J, leaving 23 bases unmatched. Germline CDR1 and CDR2: MDHEN and SYDVKM. CDR3 sequence: CASSPLFSFKRELTPYEQYF. CDR3 DNA sequence: TGTGCCAGCAGTCCCCTCTTTAGCTTCAAGCGGGAGCTAACCCCCTACGAGCAGTACTTC.

The V and J genes are TRBV19 and TRBJ2-5; 9 bases match TRBD2. Germline V lookup: CDR1 LNHDA, CDR2 SQIVND (reference sequence). J gave up 1 base and V 1 base, and 4 bases lay outside the gene matches. The length of the CDR3 is 16 residues. The CDR3 region has the DNA TGTGCCAGTAGTATAGGTTCTAGCGGGGTCCAAGAGACCCAGTACTTC. It encodes CASSIGSSGVQETQYF.

The V call is TRBV7-6, the J call TRBJ2-1; TRBD2 aligns across 8 bases. The CDR3 consists of 16 residues. Germline lookup yields CDR1 SGHVS and CDR2 FNYEAQ. V shed 5 bases and J 0 bases; nucleotides not matched to a gene: 6. CDR3 loop: CASSKLAELSYNEQFF. In DNA form, the CDR3 reads TGTGCCAGCAGCAAACTAGCGGAGCTCTCCTACAATGAGCAGTTCTTC.

The chain joins TRBV9 to TRBJ2-2, with 7 bases fitting TRBD1. The CDR3 loop spans 15 amino acids. The ends lost 1 base at V and 5 bases at J; junction bases unmatched: 5. The germline V gene has CDR1 SGDLS and CDR2 YYNGEE. The CDR3: CASSVLLQGTGELFF. CDR3 in DNA: TGTGCCAGCAGCGTACTACTACAGGGGACCGGGGAGCTGTTTTTT. The entire variable domain, with the rest obtained from reference TRBV9 and TRBJ2-2, is as follows: DSGVTQTPKHLITATGQRVTLRCSPRSGDLSVYWYQQSLDQGLQFLIQYYNGEERAKGNILERFSAQQFPDLHSELNLSSLELGDSALYFCASSVLLQGTGELFFGEGSRLTVL.

The CDR3 DNA follows: TGTGCCAGCAGTTCCGCACAGGTTTTGAGGGGCTACACCTTC. Translation gives CASSSAQVLRGYTF. V usage is TRBV28 and J usage is TRBJ1-2; D is possibly TRBD1 (5 bases). V lost 4 bases and J 8 bases, leaving 17 bases between the germline ends. The CDR3 is 14 residues long. Germline-derived CDR1 and CDR2 are MDHEN and SYDVKM.

The chain has TRBV5-1 and TRBJ2-1; perhaps TRBD1 as D (6 bases). The CDR3 has 13 residues. Germline V gene sequence: CDR1 SGHRS, CDR2 YFSETQ. The germline V and J ends were trimmed by 6 bases and 4 bases, with 11 bases remaining between them. This CDR3 is CASTPDRYNEQFF. In DNA form, the CDR3 reads TGCGCCAGCACCCCGGACAGATACAATGAGCAGTTCTTC.

The chain links TRBV15 to TRBJ2-3; D perhaps matches TRBD2 (6 bases). The germline V gene encodes CDR1 LNHNV and CDR2 YYDKDF (reference sequence). V lost 0 bases, J lost 3 bases, and 13 bases lay in between. The CDR3 runs 16 residues. DNA for the CDR3: TGTGCCACCAGCAGAGAACCGACGGGGGAGACAGATACGCAGTATTTT. The encoded protein is CATSREPTGETDTQYF.

The chain uses TRBV15 and TRBJ1-5; no firm D call. The CDR3 contains 15 residues. Trimming cost V 0 bases and J 0 bases, with 6 bases left between them. CDR1 LNHNV and CDR2 YYDKDF come from the germline V gene (reference sequence). CDR3 nucleotide sequence: TGTGCCACCAGCAGAGATGAGAGTAGCAATCAGCCCCAGCATTTT. This gives the protein CATSRDESSNQPQHF.

The V call is TRBV5-5, the J call TRBJ2-7; D ambiguous. In germline, CDR1 is SGHKS, CDR2 YYEKEE (reference sequence). V lost 1 base, J lost 7 bases, and 18 bases lay in between. The CDR3 length is 15 residues. CDR3 residues: CASSLWFGTDWEQYF. CDR3 bases: TGTGCCAGCAGCTTGTGGTTCGGAACAGATTGGGAGCAGTACTTC.

The sample holds one count of this clone. CDR3 region: CASSPGSNQPQHF. Written as DNA, the CDR3 is TGTGCCAGCAGTCCAGGAAGCAATCAGCCCCAGCATTTT. This chain joins TRBV7-9 and TRBJ1-5; D gene unclear. The CDR3 runs 13 residues. V was cut by 6 bases and J by 1 base, with 7 bases left in between. The germline gives CDR1 SEHNR, CDR2 FQNEAQ (reference sequence).

This clone was recorded only once. The chain combines TRBV2 with TRBJ2-7; D is perhaps TRBD1 (7 bases). The CDR3 has 14 amino acids. V gave up 6 bases and J gave up 0 bases, with 12 bases separating them. From germline, CDR1 is SNHLY and CDR2 FYNNEI. In DNA form, the CDR3 reads TGTGCCAGCAGGGCAGGGGGGAGCTCCTACGAGCAGTACTTC. Translated: CASRAGGSSYEQYF.

The rearrangement links TRBV5-5 to TRBJ2-7, with 8 bases matching TRBD1. The CDR3 has 15 amino acids. CDR1 is SGHKS, CDR2 YYEKEE, per germline (reference sequence). Trimming removed 0 bases from V and 3 bases from J; junction bases left unmatched: 5. DNA of the CDR3: TGTGCCAGCAGCTTGGCGTCAGGGGGCAACTACGAGCAGTACTTC. Translating gives CASSLASGGNYEQYF. Together with reference TRBV5-5 and TRBJ2-7, the CDR3 gives the full variable domain: DAGVTQSPTHLIKTRGQQVTLRCSPISGHKSVSWYQQVLGQGPQFIFQYYEKEERGRGNFPDRFSARQFPNYSSELNVNALLLGDSALYLCASSLASGGNYEQYFGPGTRLTVT.

The V and J genes are TRBV7-6 and TRBJ2-3, with 7 bases fitting TRBD2. The V gene's germline CDR1 is SGHVS and CDR2 FNYEAQ. This CDR3 has 16 amino acids. Unmatched junction bases numbered 8, after V lost 1 base and J lost 4 bases. CDR3 sequence (DNA): TGTGCCAGCAGCTTAGAGGGCGGCGGGAGATCAGATACGCAGTATTTT. The encoded protein is CASSLEGGGRSDTQYF. Supplemented by reference TRBV7-6 and TRBJ2-3, the full variable domain reads GAGVSQSPRYKVTKRGQDVALRCDPISGHVSLYWYRQALGQGPEFLTYFNYEAQQDKSGLPNDRFSAERPEGSISTLTIQRTEQRDSAMYRCASSLEGGGRSDTQYFGPGTRLTVL.